The 3 T cell receptor beta chains below come from one sample, sequenced in a study of shared clonotypes between healthy human individuals. It was CD45RO-negative cells, positively selected for CCR7, that made up naive CD8 cells, with terminally differentiated effector memory CD45RA+ cells excluded. Assay: immunoSEQ multiplex PCR; the TCRdb copy retains only in-frame clones and omits some. The data contain approximately 600,000 clones, approximately 96% of them singletons. Sample: naive CD8+ T cells sorted from blood. The receptors derive from a woman aged 30 to 39 in good health.

This clone was observed a single time. The V and J genes are TRBV11-1 and TRBJ1-1; tentatively, D is TRBD1 (6 bases). Trimming cost V 5 bases and J 6 bases, with 22 bases left between them. The germline V gene has CDR1 SGHAT and CDR2 FQDESV (reference sequence). The CDR3 is made up of 16 amino acids. The CDR3 DNA reads as TGTGCCAGCAGCCCCCGTGCGGGCAGGGGCCGCCCTGAAGCTTTCTTT. Translating it yields CASSPRAGRGRPEAFF.

This rearrangement joins TRBV9 to TRBJ2-7, with a possible D match to TRBD1 (6 bases). This CDR3 contains 15 residues. CDR1 and CDR2 from the germline V gene are SGDLS and YYNGEE. The V gene lost 0 bases and the J gene lost 3 bases, with 13 bases spanning the gap. In DNA form, the CDR3 reads TGTGCCAGCAGCGTAGCTTCAGGGGCTGGCTACGAGCAGTACTTC. Translated, it gives CASSVASGAGYEQYF.

The chain is built from TRBV11-1 and TRBJ1-1; a weak D match, TRBD1 (5 bases). Germline-derived CDR1 and CDR2 are SGHAT and FQDESV (reference sequence). Trimming removed 1 base from V and 4 bases from J, with 13 bases in between. The CDR3 spans 15 residues. The CDR3 sequence is CASSLVQAGSTEAFF. The CDR3 nucleotides read TGTGCCAGCAGCTTAGTACAGGCCGGGAGCACTGAAGCTTTCTTT.